Sequencing of this T cell receptor beta chain was carried out in a study of T cell changes during pregnancy in multiple sclerosis. Clones were read by immunoSEQ multiplex PCR, and TCRdb kept only the in-frame ones, dropping some. Here the sample spans 30,000 to 50,000 clones, roughly nine tenths being singletons. The germline V gene has CDR1 LNHNV and CDR2 YYDKDF (reference sequence). Between the trimmed V and J ends, which lost 3 bases and 0 bases, there was a span of 11 bases. The CDR3 runs 15 residues. Source: CD4+ T cells from peripheral blood mononuclear cells, taken in the third trimester of pregnancy. The rearrangement uses TRBV15 and TRBJ1-1; the D is unclear. The TCR sequence derives from a female donor in good health, enrolled as a control in a pregnancy study. In DNA, the CDR3 is TGTGCCACCAGCAGGGCTCGAACCATGAACACTGAAGCTTTCTTT. Translation gives CATSRARTMNTEAFF.